This T cell receptor (beta chain) comes out of a study of shared clonotypes between healthy human individuals. Study conclusions and caveats: Non-shared clonotypes displayed generation probabilities falling below those of clonotypes present in all four donors.

For sorted subsets, approximately 0.2 ug DNA per replicate equaled 30,000 or so T cell genomes. Assay used: immunoSEQ multiplex PCR; TCRdb lists only in-frame clones, some missing. The table shows roughly 2.5 million clones, with 90% to 95% occurring only once. Regarding this clone: The antigen is undetermined.

Germline CDR1 MNHNS, CDR2 SASEGT. J was trimmed by 9 bases and V by 1 base; bases with no gene match: 3. This CDR3 is built from 15 residues. The gene calls are TRBV6-1 and TRBJ1-6, with TRBD1 matching 10 bases. Sequencing used naive CD4+ T cells sorted from blood. Noted subset: CD45RA+ positively selected. This receptor was obtained from a man aged 18 to 29 in good health. Written as DNA, the CDR3 is TGTGCCAGCAGTGAAGGACAGGGGGCTAGTTCACCCCTCCACTTT. It codes for CASSEGQGASSPLHF.